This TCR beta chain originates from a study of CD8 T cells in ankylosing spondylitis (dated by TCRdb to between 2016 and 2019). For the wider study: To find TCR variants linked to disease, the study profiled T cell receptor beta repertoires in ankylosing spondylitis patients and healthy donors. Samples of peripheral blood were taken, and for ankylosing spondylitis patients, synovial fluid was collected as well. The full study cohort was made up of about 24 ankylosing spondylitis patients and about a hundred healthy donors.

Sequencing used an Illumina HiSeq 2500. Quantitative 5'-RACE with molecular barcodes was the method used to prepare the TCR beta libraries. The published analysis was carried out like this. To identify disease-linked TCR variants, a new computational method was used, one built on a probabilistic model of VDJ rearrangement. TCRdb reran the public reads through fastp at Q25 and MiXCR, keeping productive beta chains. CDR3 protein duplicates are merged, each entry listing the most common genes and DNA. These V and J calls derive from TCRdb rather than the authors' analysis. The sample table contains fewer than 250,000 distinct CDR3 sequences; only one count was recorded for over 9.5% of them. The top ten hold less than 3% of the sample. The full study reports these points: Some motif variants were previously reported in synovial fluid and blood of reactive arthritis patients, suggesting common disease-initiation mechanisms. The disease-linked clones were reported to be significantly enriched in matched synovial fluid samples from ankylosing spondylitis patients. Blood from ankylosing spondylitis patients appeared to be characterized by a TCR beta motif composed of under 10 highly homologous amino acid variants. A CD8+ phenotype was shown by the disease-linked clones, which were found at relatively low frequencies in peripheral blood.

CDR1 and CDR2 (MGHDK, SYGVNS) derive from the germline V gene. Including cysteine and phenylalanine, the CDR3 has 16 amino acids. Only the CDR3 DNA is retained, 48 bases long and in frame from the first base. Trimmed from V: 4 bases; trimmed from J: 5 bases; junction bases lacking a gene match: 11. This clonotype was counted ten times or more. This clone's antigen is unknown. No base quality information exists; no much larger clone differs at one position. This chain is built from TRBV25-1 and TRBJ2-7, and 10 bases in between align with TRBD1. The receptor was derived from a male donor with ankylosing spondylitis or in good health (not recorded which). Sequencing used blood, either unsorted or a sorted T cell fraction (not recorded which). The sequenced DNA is TGTGCCAGCAGTGCACCGGGACAGGGGAGCTTTCACGAGCAGTACTTC. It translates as CASSAPGQGSFHEQYF.